Following are 10 T cell receptor beta chains from one sample sequenced in a study of blood T cell repertoires in COVID-19. Generated by immunoSEQ multiplex PCR, the TCRdb table keeps only in-frame clones and is missing some. The repertoire consists of about 350,000 clones, with about 90% occurring once and the leading ten covering approximately 1%. Sequenced input: PBMCs or T cells enriched from blood (not recorded which). Every receptor here comes from a woman in her twenties or thirties who had been exposed to COVID-19.

This rearrangement joins TRBV12-5 to TRBJ1-2, with 7 bases matching TRBD1. This CDR3 is built from 14 residues. Germline CDR1 reads LGHNT; CDR2 reads FRNRAP. V lost 3 bases and J lost 3; bases outside the gene matches: 4. The CDR3, as DNA: TGTGCTAGTGGTTTAGACGGACAGGACTATGGCTACACCTTC. It encodes CASGLDGQDYGYTF.

This clone was seen only once. The chain has TRBV5-4 and TRBJ1-6, with 8 bases lining up with TRBD1. Per germline, CDR1 SGHNT and CDR2 YYREEE (reference sequence). CDR3 length: 14 residues. The trim removed 2 bases at V and 9 bases at J, leaving 4 bases unmatched. CDR3 protein: CASSFGQGFSPLHF. CDR3 nucleotide sequence: TGTGCCAGCAGCTTCGGACAGGGTTTTTCACCCCTCCACTTT.

V is TRBV5-4 and J is TRBJ2-3; TRBD1 matches at 9 bases. V lost 3 bases, J lost 6 bases, and 14 bases stayed unmatched. Germline V gene data show CDR1 as SGHNT and CDR2 as YYREEE (reference sequence). CDR3 length: 17 residues. The CDR3 region is CASSSGTGRGALDTQYF. The DNA for the CDR3 is TGTGCCAGCAGCTCTGGGACAGGGCGAGGTGCGTTGGATACGCAGTATTTT.

CDR3 sequence: CASSQQASGRAYNEQFF. The CDR3 DNA follows: TGTGCCAGCAGCCAACAAGCTAGCGGGAGGGCCTACAATGAGCAGTTCTTC. This chain connects TRBV4-2 to TRBJ2-1, with 12 bases matching TRBD2. Germline V gene lookup returns CDR1 LGHNA and CDR2 YNFKEQ. This CDR3 region has 17 residues. Trimming at V came to 2 bases and at J to 2 bases, leaving 4 bases not matched to a gene.

This clone came up once. This rearrangement joins TRBV10-3 to TRBJ2-7, with D perhaps matching TRBD2 (6 bases). CDR3 length: 14 amino acids. Looked up from germline, CDR1 is ENHRY and CDR2 is SYGVKD. With 8 bases removed from V and 0 bases from J, the gap between germline ends came to 14 bases. In nucleotides, the CDR3 is TGTGCCATCGGCATTAGCGGAAACTCCTACGAGCAGTACTTC. Protein product: CAIGISGNSYEQYF.

The chain joins TRBV5-4 to TRBJ2-7; 9 bases fit TRBD1. V shed 1 base, J shed 4 bases, and the junction held 15 bases outside the gene matches. The CDR3 consists of 18 residues. Germline values: CDR1 SGHNT, CDR2 YYREEE (reference sequence). The CDR3 sequence: CASSLSGTGMGRGYEQYF. Written as DNA, the CDR3 is TGTGCCAGCAGCTTGTCCGGGACAGGGATGGGTCGGGGATACGAGCAGTACTTC.

The genes are TRBV5-1 and TRBJ2-2, with 11 bases identical to TRBD1. Germline assignment: CDR1 SGHRS and CDR2 YFSETQ. The CDR3 sequence is 17 residues long. Trimming took 0 bases from V and 4 from J; bases not matched to a gene: 5. CDR3 coding DNA: TGCGCCAGCAGCTTGGTATGGGACAGGGGGTCCACCGGGGAGCTGTTTTTT. Protein sequence: CASSLVWDRGSTGELFF.

The gene calls are TRBV20-1 and TRBJ1-5; TRBD1 matches 9 bases. The V segment lost 3 bases and the J segment 4 bases; nucleotides outside the gene matches: 4. Per germline, CDR1 DFQATT and CDR2 SNEGSKA (reference sequence). The CDR3 loop spans 14 amino acids. The chain's CDR3 is CSASYGTGNQPQHF. For the CDR3, the DNA is TGCAGTGCTAGTTATGGGACAGGGAATCAGCCCCAGCATTTT.

The J gene is TRBJ1-3, the V gene TRBV5-8, with a possible D match to TRBD1 (6 bases). There are 16 residues in the CDR3. The germline V gene encodes CDR1 SGHTS and CDR2 YDEGEE. With 4 bases removed from V and 1 base from J, the gap between germline ends came to 15 bases. The CDR3 DNA sequence: TGTGCCAGCAGCCGCCAACAGGGTTTTTCTGGAAACACCATATATTTT. Protein: CASSRQQGFSGNTIYF.

The chain couples TRBV7-2 to TRBJ1-6; 10 nucleotides match TRBD1. Trimming took 5 bases from V and 9 from J; bases not matched to a gene: 10. Germline CDR1 SGHTA, CDR2 FQGNSA. This CDR3 has 16 residues. The CDR3 protein is CASSGSGTGATSPLHF. The CDR3 DNA follows: TGTGCCAGCAGCGGATCCGGGACAGGGGCGACTTCACCCCTCCACTTT. Drawing the rest from reference TRBV7-2 and TRBJ1-6, the complete variable domain is GAGVSQSPSNKVTEKGKDVELRCDPISGHTALYWYRQSLGQGLEFLIYFQGNSAPDKSGLPSDRFSAERTGGSVSTLTIQRTQQEDSAVYLCASSGSGTGATSPLHFGNGTRLTVT.